A selection of T cell receptor beta chains follows, all from one sample in a study of human T cells and chemical hapten exposure. From the RACE reads, TCRdb called clonotypes with MiXCR, one entry per CDR3 protein. The data contain 150,000 to 200,000 distinct CDR3 sequences, more than 14% of them singletons. The sequencing here drew on whole blood, taken in connection with sensitization to the hapten diphenylcyclopropenone (DPC). These TCRs come from a woman aged 25 to 39 with alopecia areata. Some clones in this sample may be carry-over from other donors' samples. Both conserved end residues are trimmed from each CDR3. The order of the fields is CDR3 protein, J gene, V gene.

CDR3 protein: ASSATVLAGARGEQY; J gene: TRBJ2-7; V gene: TRBV18
CDR3 protein: ASSSAFGQARIGYT; J gene: TRBJ1-2; V gene: TRBV9
CDR3 protein: ASSSSRGNQPQH; J gene: TRBJ1-5; V gene: TRBV7-2
CDR3 protein: ASRPQRSFTEAF; J gene: TRBJ1-1; V gene: TRBV28
CDR3 protein: ASTTGTGGLSNQPQH; J gene: TRBJ1-5; V gene: TRBV6-2/TRBV6-3
CDR3 protein: ASTRSGPPFNQPQH; J gene: TRBJ1-5; V gene: TRBV27
CDR3 protein: ASRGSRGGDLNEQF; J gene: TRBJ2-1; V gene: TRBV6-5
CDR3 protein: ASSTGVVSEKLF; J gene: TRBJ1-4; V gene: TRBV19
CDR3 protein: ASSFSALGGTEAF; J gene: TRBJ1-1; V gene: TRBV27
CDR3 protein: SASRGAGNSPLH; J gene: TRBJ1-6; V gene: TRBV20-1
CDR3 protein: ASSVGSGSDTQY; J gene: TRBJ2-3; V gene: TRBV9
CDR3 protein: SVRGQGSYEQY; J gene: TRBJ2-7; V gene: TRBV29-1
CDR3 protein: ASSRQEIYNEQF; J gene: TRBJ2-1; V gene: TRBV11-3
CDR3 protein: ASSLIGLGTEAF; J gene: TRBJ1-1; V gene: TRBV28
CDR3 protein: ASSPDRGETQY; J gene: TRBJ2-5; V gene: TRBV4-2
CDR3 protein: ASSPTFRDRDR; J gene: TRBJ1-2; V gene: TRBV28
CDR3 protein: ASSLASGMFEQY; J gene: TRBJ2-7; V gene: TRBV27
CDR3 protein: ASSRTGTSSYNEQF; J gene: TRBJ2-1; V gene: TRBV5-1
CDR3 protein: ASSWSLGTILAKNIQY; J gene: TRBJ2-4; V gene: TRBV19
CDR3 protein: SARRGTDQPQH; J gene: TRBJ1-5; V gene: TRBV20-1
CDR3 protein: ASSLAGTEKLF; J gene: TRBJ1-4; V gene: TRBV12-3/TRBV12-4
CDR3 protein: ASSLSPRGGYNEQF; J gene: TRBJ2-1; V gene: TRBV7-8
CDR3 protein: ASSPKIWDQPQH; J gene: TRBJ1-5; V gene: TRBV3-1
CDR3 protein: ASSPATGANTEAF; J gene: TRBJ1-1; V gene: TRBV18
CDR3 protein: SVEPHKNTEAF; J gene: TRBJ1-1; V gene: TRBV29-1
CDR3 protein: ATSDFGAGKGNEQF; J gene: TRBJ2-1; V gene: TRBV24-1
CDR3 protein: ASSPPLASRNTGELF; J gene: TRBJ2-2; V gene: TRBV18
CDR3 protein: ASSQDPGWDAAF; J gene: TRBJ1-1; V gene: TRBV3-1
CDR3 protein: SAATGVGNTIY; J gene: TRBJ1-3; V gene: TRBV20-1
CDR3 protein: SVGLAVTGELF; J gene: TRBJ2-2; V gene: TRBV29-1
CDR3 protein: ASSLGLAGDDTQY; J gene: TRBJ2-3; V gene: TRBV12-3/TRBV12-4
CDR3 protein: ASSFRGIDQPQH; J gene: TRBJ1-5; V gene: TRBV27
CDR3 protein: ASSLGTGADTQY; J gene: TRBJ2-3; V gene: TRBV11-2
CDR3 protein: ASSILYRVGNIQY; J gene: TRBJ2-4; V gene: TRBV28
CDR3 protein: ASSLDWDSIFSYEQY; J gene: TRBJ2-7; V gene: TRBV7-2
CDR3 protein: ASSLKSSYNEQF; J gene: TRBJ2-1; V gene: TRBV7-2
CDR3 protein: SAAHSGTQY; J gene: TRBJ2-3; V gene: TRBV20-1
CDR3 protein: ASSQDSLYGYT; J gene: TRBJ1-2; V gene: TRBV7-9
CDR3 protein: ASSHGGGGNQPQH; J gene: TRBJ1-5; V gene: TRBV18
CDR3 protein: ASSPWTGGYT; J gene: TRBJ1-2; V gene: TRBV5-4
CDR3 protein: ASRDRYNEQF; J gene: TRBJ2-1; V gene: TRBV6-6
CDR3 protein: ASGPGQNYEQY; J gene: TRBJ2-7; V gene: TRBV28
CDR3 protein: ASKPGNYGYT; J gene: TRBJ1-2; V gene: TRBV28
CDR3 protein: ASREDSRSSYGYT; J gene: TRBJ1-2; V gene: TRBV2